The 17 T cell receptor beta chains given below trace back to one sample, sequenced in a study of immune evolution from preneoplasia to lung adenocarcinoma. Using immunoSEQ multiplex PCR, the repertoire was profiled, and TCRdb retains in-frame clones only, with some absent. Of about 8,300 clones listed, just under 85% are singletons. The specimen was FFPE invasive lung adenocarcinoma tissue. The receptors were sampled from a person between 45 and 75 years old with lung adenocarcinoma.

The chain employs TRBV14 and TRBJ2-5, with D perhaps matching TRBD1 or TRBD2 (7 bases each). Germline values: CDR1 SGHDN, CDR2 FVKESK. V lost 3 bases, J lost 0 bases, and 14 bases lay in between. CDR3 size: 16 residues. CDR3 in amino acids: CASSHPRGGDQETQYF. CDR3 coding DNA: TGTGCCAGCAGCCACCCCAGGGGGGGGGACCAAGAGACCCAGTACTTC.

J is TRBJ1-3 and V is TRBV4-1, with 9 bases matching TRBD1. Germline CDR1 reads MGHRA; CDR2 reads YSYEKL. CDR3 length equals 18 residues. Unmatched junction bases numbered 12, after V lost 4 bases and J lost 2 bases. Here the CDR3 DNA reads TGCGCCAGCAGCCGTAAAGGTCGGGACAGGGTGACTGGAAACACCATATATTTT. This sequence encodes CASSRKGRDRVTGNTIYF.

Only one count was recorded for this clone. This chain joins TRBV7-2 and TRBJ2-6; 8 positions match TRBD1. The V gene's germline CDR1 is SGHTA and CDR2 FQGNSA. The CDR3 has 19 residues. V was pared by 5 bases and J by 0 bases, with 12 bases of the junction left unmatched. The CDR3 sequence is CASSPQPGQDHSGANVLTF. The CDR3 bases are TGTGCCAGCAGCCCTCAACCGGGACAGGATCACTCTGGGGCCAACGTCCTGACTTTC. Variable domain in full (rest from reference TRBV7-2 and TRBJ2-6): GAGVSQSPSNKVTEKGKDVELRCDPISGHTALYWYRQSLGQGLEFLIYFQGNSAPDKSGLPSDRFSAERTGGSVSTLTIQRTQQEDSAVYLCASSPQPGQDHSGANVLTFGAGSRLTVL.

This sequence joins TRBV6-4 and TRBJ1-1; 7 nucleotides match TRBD1. The CDR3 length is 14 residues. The junction had 5 bases not matched to a gene; V was cut back by 6 bases and J by 1 base. Germline CDR1 is MRHNA and CDR2 is SNTAGT. The CDR3 DNA reads as TGTGCCAGCAGGGAAACAGGGGAGAACACTGAAGCTTTCTTT. It encodes CASRETGENTEAFF.

The chain recombines TRBV18 with TRBJ2-7; D is ambiguous. The CDR3 spans 13 residues. Germline V gene lookup returns CDR1 KGHSH and CDR2 LQKENI. Trimming shortened V by 5 bases and J by 6 bases, and 14 bases separated the two germline ends. The CDR3 spells CASSERITGEQYF. The CDR3 nucleotides are TGTGCCAGCTCAGAAAGGATTACGGGCGAGCAGTACTTC.

The chain couples TRBV7-2 to TRBJ1-1; 7 bases match TRBD1. The CDR3 length is 17 residues. V lost 1 base, J lost 0 bases, and 8 bases stayed unmatched. The germline gives CDR1 SGHTA, CDR2 FQGNSA. CDR3 protein: CASSLGYNRGVNTEAFF. DNA for the CDR3: TGTGCCAGCAGCTTAGGTTATAACAGGGGCGTGAACACTGAAGCTTTCTTT. Drawing the rest from reference TRBV7-2 and TRBJ1-1, the complete variable domain is GAGVSQSPSNKVTEKGKDVELRCDPISGHTALYWYRQSLGQGLEFLIYFQGNSAPDKSGLPSDRFSAERTGGSVSTLTIQRTQQEDSAVYLCASSLGYNRGVNTEAFFGQGTRLTVV.

This clone was seen a single time. This chain connects TRBV10-3 to TRBJ1-2; D is perhaps TRBD1 (5 bases). The germline gives CDR1 ENHRY, CDR2 SYGVKD. The CDR3 is made up of 13 amino acids. The ends were cut back, 8 bases at V and 3 bases at J, with 13 bases in the middle. The CDR3 DNA reads TGTGCCATCCGGGGTGGGGGGGACTATGGCTACACCTTC. Its translation: CAIRGGGDYGYTF.

V usage is TRBV7-6 and J usage is TRBJ1-2; D is perhaps TRBD1 (6 bases). The CDR3 totals 11 residues. Between the trimmed V and J ends, which lost 5 bases and 12 bases, there was a span of 13 bases. Germline V lookup: CDR1 SGHVS, CDR2 FNYEAQ. In DNA, the CDR3 is TGTGCCAGCAGCCCTAGACAGGCGGACACCTTC. Residues: CASSPRQADTF. Full variable domain (missing parts from reference TRBV7-6 and TRBJ1-2): GAGVSQSPRYKVTKRGQDVALRCDPISGHVSLYWYRQALGQGPEFLTYFNYEAQQDKSGLPNDRFSAERPEGSISTLTIQRTEQRDSAMYRCASSPRQADTFGSGTRLTVV.

The V gene is TRBV7-9, the J gene TRBJ2-5; 7 positions match TRBD1. The CDR3 runs to 15 residues. With 2 bases clipped from V and 2 bases from J, the junction kept 5 bases outside the gene matches. From germline, CDR1 is SEHNR and CDR2 FQNEAQ (reference sequence). The CDR3 nucleotides read TGTGCCAGCAGCTTATCGAGGGGGCCTCAAGAGACCCAGTACTTC. Its translation: CASSLSRGPQETQYF.

The chain joins TRBV9 to TRBJ2-3; 14 nucleotides align to TRBD2. Germline values: CDR1 SGDLS, CDR2 YYNGEE. This CDR3 has 18 amino acids. With V trimmed by 3 bases and J by 1 base, 7 bases remained unmatched. CDR3 amino acids: CASSAGTSGRIGTDTQYF. The CDR3, as DNA: TGTGCCAGCAGCGCAGGGACTAGCGGGAGAATTGGCACAGATACGCAGTATTTT.

This clone appeared once. The V call is TRBV4-1, the J call TRBJ1-3, with 7 nucleotides matching TRBD1. This CDR3 has 17 amino acids. CDR1 and CDR2 from the germline V gene are MGHRA and YSYEKL. J was trimmed by 1 base and V by 3 bases; bases with no gene match: 9. DNA for the CDR3: TGCGCCAGCAGCCAGGATTCAGGGGGTCTTTCTGGAAACACCATATATTTT. Translating it yields CASSQDSGGLSGNTIYF.

CDR3 residues: CAWSRTSGQPQHF. The CDR3 nucleotides read TGTGCCTGGAGTCGGACATCGGGTCAGCCCCAGCATTTT. The V gene is TRBV30, the J gene TRBJ1-5; a possible D gene is TRBD1 (5 bases). The germline gives CDR1 GTSNPN, CDR2 SVGIG (reference sequence). With 2 bases removed from V and 6 bases from J, the gap between germline ends came to 11 bases. CDR3 length: 13 residues.

This clone is a singleton in its sample. V gene TRBV28 combines with J gene TRBJ2-4; 16 bases match TRBD2. After removal of 3 bases from V and 2 bases from J, the junction contained 19 bases not matched to a gene. CDR3 length: 23 amino acids. CDR1 and CDR2 from the germline V gene are MDHEN and SYDVKM. The CDR3 DNA reads as TGTGCCAGCAGTTTCGAGTATGGGGGACCCGGGACTAGCGGGAGGGGACCCAAAAACATTCAGTACTTC. It codes for CASSFEYGGPGTSGRGPKNIQYF.

The gene calls are TRBV27 and TRBJ1-1; tentative D call: TRBD1 (5 bases). The CDR3 has 14 residues. Germline CDR1 reads MNHEY; CDR2 reads SMNVEV (reference sequence). V was pared by 5 bases and J by 1 base, with 11 bases between. The CDR3 DNA is TGTGCCAGCAGTCCCGGGACGGCGAACACTGAAGCTTTCTTT. Translated, it gives CASSPGTANTEAFF.

The chain has TRBV10-2 and TRBJ1-4; D might be TRBD1 (5 bases). Trimming shortened V by 6 bases and J by 2 bases, and 16 bases separated the two germline ends. Germline lookup yields CDR1 WSHSY and CDR2 SAAADI. CDR3 size: 16 residues. CDR3 residues: CASSGGLQATNEKLFF. The DNA of the CDR3 is TGCGCCAGCAGCGGGGGACTTCAAGCGACTAATGAAAAACTGTTTTTT.

This chain joins TRBV4-2 and TRBJ2-7, with D perhaps matching TRBD2 (6 bases). The CDR3 runs 13 residues. V was shortened by 4 bases and J by 4 bases, with 11 bases between the two germline ends. Germline V CDR1 and CDR2: LGHNA, YNFKEQ. The CDR3 loop reads CASSRDLDYEQYF. CDR3 in DNA: TGTGCCAGCAGCCGGGACTTAGATTACGAGCAGTACTTC.

This chain connects TRBV11-3 to TRBJ2-1; possibly TRBD2 for D (6 bases). Looked up from germline, CDR1 is SGHNT and CDR2 is YENEEA. The CDR3 contains 13 residues. With 1 base removed from V and 14 bases from J, the gap between germline ends came to 15 bases. CDR3 sequence: CASSLGPSGPKFF. The CDR3 DNA sequence: TGTGCCAGCAGCTTAGGCCCGAGCGGGCCAAAGTTCTTC.